This T cell receptor beta chain is drawn from a study of T cells in Graves' hyperthyroidism and ophthalmopathy. Study-level results: Appearing also in blood were most of the thyroid clonotypes expanded above 0.001.

Patients were excluded for uncontrolled infection, other autoimmune disease, pregnancy or lactation. RNA transcripts were the template for amplifying TCR beta CDR3 regions. During a first-round RT-PCR of the TCR CDR3, the HTBI primer set was used. A single record per CDR3 protein comes from TCRdb applying MiXCR to the multiplex PCR reads. The sample includes 500,000 to 800,000 distinct CDR3 sequences, less than 45% seen only once; the top ten take roughly 6.5%. Deletions cut 6 bases from V and 2 bases from J, with 13 bases between. The CDR3 is 13 residues long. Germline values: CDR1 SQVTM, CDR2 ANQGSEA. This clonotype was seen once. The antigen remains unidentified.

The receptor was derived from an adult man with Graves' disease, either hyperthyroidism or ophthalmopathy (not recorded which). V gene TRBV29-1 combines with J gene TRBJ1-2, with D unclear. Sequenced: peripheral blood or thyroid tissue (not recorded which). The CDR3 region is CSVIPDGNYGYTF. The CDR3 nucleotides read TGCAGCGTGATCCCCGACGGCAACTATGGCTACACCTTC.